Listed below are T cell receptor beta chains from one sample, sequenced in a study of blood T cells in healthy people across ages. TCRdb re-derived calls from the 5' RACE reads in MiXCR, one entry per CDR3 protein. The sample yields 1.4 million to 1.5 million distinct CDR3 sequences, 42% seen once. Material for sequencing was blood. All receptors derive from a young woman in good health. Each CDR3 is given with its conserved first and last residue. Fields, in order: V gene, D gene, J gene, clone size, CDR3 protein, CDR3 DNA. D genes are given only for firm matches. Size is stated for part of the rows, as once, few or many counts, or as a class when the clone is expanded.

TRBV6-5	NA	TRBJ2-7	NA	CASSYNDEQYF	TGTGCCAGCAGTTATAACGACGAGCAGTACTTC
TRBV5-6	NA	TRBJ1-2	NA	CASRGAVGYGYTF	TGTGCCAGCAGAGGGGCAGTGGGGTATGGCTACACCTTC
TRBV29-1	TRBD1	TRBJ2-1	few	CSASGGTEQFF	TGCAGCGCCTCAGGGGGCACTGAGCAGTTCTTC
TRBV4-1	TRBD1	TRBJ1-6	NA	CASSLKGTGISPLHF	TGCGCCAGCAGCTTAAAGGGGACAGGGATCTCACCCCTCCACTTT
TRBV20-1	NA	TRBJ2-6	few	CSARGAGQTSGANVLTF	TGCAGTGCTAGAGGTGCCGGACAGACCTCTGGGGCCAACGTCCTGACTTTC
TRBV6-1	TRBD1	TRBJ2-6	NA	CASRTQGGPNSGANVLTF	TGTGCCAGCAGAACACAGGGGGGCCCCAACTCTGGGGCCAACGTCCTGACTTTC
TRBV7-9	TRBD1	TRBJ1-6	NA	CASSLFPSPGGNSPLHF	TGTGCCAGCAGCTTATTTCCCAGTCCAGGGGGAAATTCACCCCTCCACTTT
TRBV7-8	NA	TRBJ2-5	once	CASSLWPLQPEETQYF	TGTGCCAGCAGCTTATGGCCCCTACAGCCGGAAGAGACCCAGTACTTC
TRBV6-6	NA	TRBJ2-1	NA	CASNLAEGFDEQFF	TGTGCCAGCAATTTAGCCGAAGGGTTTGACGAGCAGTTCTTC
TRBV27	NA	TRBJ1-5	once	CASRGGALVNQPQHF	TGTGCCAGCAGAGGAGGAGCGCTGGTCAATCAGCCCCAGCATTTT
TRBV6-5	TRBD1	TRBJ2-7	NA	CASSPGTGSSHEQYF	TGTGCCAGCAGTCCGGGGACAGGGTCTAGCCACGAGCAGTACTTC
TRBV4-2	NA	TRBJ1-2	NA	CASSQETPANYGYTF	TGTGCCAGCAGCCAGGAGACACCTGCTAACTATGGCTACACCTTC
TRBV7-9	TRBD1	TRBJ1-6	few	CASSLGTGGDESPLHF	TGTGCCAGCAGCTTAGGGACAGGGGGCGATGAGTCACCCCTCCACTTT
TRBV4-1	TRBD1	TRBJ1-1	NA	CASSQVAQGANTEAFF	TGCGCCAGCAGCCAAGTCGCACAGGGGGCCAACACTGAAGCTTTCTTT
TRBV2	NA	TRBJ2-1	NA	CASSVDEQFF	TGTGCCAGCAGTGTCGATGAGCAGTTCTTC
TRBV27	TRBD1	TRBJ2-1	NA	CASSMGTGGKETQFF	TGTGCCAGCAGTATGGGGACAGGGGGCAAAGAGACCCAGTTCTTC
TRBV5-1	NA	TRBJ2-3	NA	CASSLVGQFSDTQYF	TGCGCCAGCAGCTTGGTGGGACAATTTTCAGATACGCAGTATTTT
TRBV12-3/TRBV12-4	NA	TRBJ1-1	NA	CASSLNSGGLNTEAFF	TGTGCCAGCAGTTTAAATAGCGGGGGGTTGAACACTGAAGCTTTCTTT
TRBV5-1	NA	TRBJ1-6	NA	CASSLELDNSPLHF	TGCGCCAGCAGCTTGGAACTGGATAATTCACCCCTCCACTTT
TRBV5-6	NA	TRBJ1-1	NA	CASTPGPLTNTEAFF	TGTGCCAGCACCCCGGGCCCCCTTACGAACACTGAAGCTTTCTTT
TRBV2	NA	TRBJ1-2	few	CASGGVFDGYTF	TGTGCCAGCGGGGGGGTTTTTGACGGCTACACCTTC
TRBV5-1	NA	TRBJ1-2	NA	CASSPGFPGLGYGYTF	TGCGCCAGCAGCCCAGGATTCCCGGGACTCGGGTATGGCTACACCTTC
TRBV12-3/TRBV12-4	TRBD1	TRBJ2-5	NA	CASSLADRETTQETQYF	TGTGCCAGCAGTTTAGCGGACAGGGAGACGACCCAAGAGACCCAGTACTTC
TRBV6-6	TRBD2	TRBJ2-2	NA	CASSYPGLAGGTGELFF	TGTGCCAGCAGTTACCCGGGACTAGCGGGGGGTACCGGGGAGCTGTTTTTT
TRBV28	TRBD1	TRBJ1-5	once	CASSQRQGMGNQPQHF	TGTGCCAGCAGTCAGCGACAGGGGATGGGCAATCAGCCCCAGCATTTT
TRBV5-5	NA	TRBJ1-2	once	CASSWAANYGYTF	TGTGCCAGCAGCTGGGCGGCAAACTATGGCTACACCTTC
TRBV10-3	TRBD1	TRBJ1-1	few	CAISARQGETEAFF	TGTGCCATCAGTGCCCGACAGGGTGAGACTGAAGCTTTCTTT
TRBV12-3/TRBV12-4	TRBD2	TRBJ2-5	NA	CASRQRLARETRYF	TGTGCCAGCAGGCAGAGACTAGCAAGAGAGACCCGGTACTTC
TRBV7-2	TRBD2	TRBJ2-3	NA	CASKLLAENTDTQYF	TGTGCCAGCAAGCTACTAGCGGAAAACACAGATACGCAGTATTTT
TRBV5-1	TRBD2	TRBJ2-5	NA	CASSPGTRTGQETQYF	TGCGCCAGCAGCCCTGGGACTAGAACTGGTCAAGAGACCCAGTACTTC
TRBV30	TRBD1	TRBJ2-5	NA	CAWSGNRGRLEYF	TGTGCCTGGAGCGGGAACAGGGGGAGGTTGGAGTACTTC
TRBV18	NA	TRBJ2-7	few	CASSPLGANSYEQYF	TGTGCCAGCTCACCACTAGGGGCCAACTCCTACGAGCAGTACTTC
TRBV4-3	NA	TRBJ2-7	NA	CASSRILGNEQYF	TGCGCCAGCAGCCGCATCTTAGGGAACGAGCAGTACTTC
TRBV9	TRBD1	TRBJ2-4	few	CASSVGGQGRSQYF	TGTGCCAGCAGCGTAGGGGGACAGGGAAGGAGTCAGTACTTC
TRBV24-1	NA	TRBJ2-2	NA	CATSDFREGTGELFF	TGTGCCACCAGTGATTTCAGGGAAGGCACCGGGGAGCTGTTTTTT
TRBV18	NA	TRBJ2-1	NA	CASSPVRLNEQFF	TGTGCCAGCTCACCGGTCAGATTAAATGAGCAGTTCTTC
TRBV7-2	NA	TRBJ1-6	few	CASRAGGNNSPLHF	TGTGCCAGCAGGGCAGGAGGGAATAATTCACCCCTCCACTTT
TRBV5-1	NA	TRBJ2-7	NA	CASRFLASDEQYF	TGCGCCAGCAGGTTCCTAGCGAGCGACGAGCAGTACTTC
TRBV3-1	TRBD1	TRBJ1-1	NA	CASMPSGTGGFISTEAFF	TGTGCCAGCATGCCGTCTGGTACAGGGGGCTTTATTTCCACTGAAGCTTTCTTT
TRBV3-1	NA	TRBJ2-3	NA	CASTGSEVAQYF	TGTGCCAGCACCGGCTCGGAGGTAGCGCAGTATTTT
TRBV5-1	TRBD2	TRBJ2-5	NA	CASSHSPSGSLSNEQYF	TGCGCCAGCAGCCACAGCCCTAGCGGGAGTCTGTCCAATGAGCAGTACTTC
TRBV28	NA	TRBJ1-5	few	CASSLSPGGNQPQHF	TGTGCCAGCAGTTTGAGTCCGGGTGGCAATCAGCCCCAGCATTTT